The clone carrying this T cell receptor (beta chain) showed up many times. These data come from a study of identical twins. MiXCR, applied by TCRdb to the 5' RACE reads, yields one record per CDR3 protein. The sample holds approximately 260,000 distinct CDR3 sequences, about 14% seen once. This CDR3 has 14 residues. Trimming pared 0 bases from V and 8 bases from J, leaving 13 bases between. CDR1 is SGHRS and CDR2 is YFSETQ in the germline V gene. This chain joins TRBV5-1 and TRBJ2-3; D ambiguous. The clonotype originates from a woman aged 18-29 years in good health. The sequencing sample was made of memory (CD45RO+) T cells sorted from blood. CDR3 sequence (DNA): TGCGCCAGCAGCTTGGACTATACCACACTTACGCAGTATTTT. Translating it yields CASSLDYTTLTQYF.